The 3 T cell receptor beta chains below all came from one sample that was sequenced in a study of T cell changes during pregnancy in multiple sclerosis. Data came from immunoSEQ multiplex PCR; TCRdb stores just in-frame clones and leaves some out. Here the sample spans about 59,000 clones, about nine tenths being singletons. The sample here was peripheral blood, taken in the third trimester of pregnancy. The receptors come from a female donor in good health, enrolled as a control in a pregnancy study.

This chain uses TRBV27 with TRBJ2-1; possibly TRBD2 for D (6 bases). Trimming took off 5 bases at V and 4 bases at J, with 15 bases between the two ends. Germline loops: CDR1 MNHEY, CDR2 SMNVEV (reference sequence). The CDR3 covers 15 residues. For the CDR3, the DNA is TGTGCCAGCAGTCCAGATGAGCGGGCTTACAATGAGCAGTTCTTC. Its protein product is CASSPDERAYNEQFF.

CDR3 amino acids: CASSLGLADTDTQYF. In nucleotides, the CDR3 is TGTGCCAGCAGTTTGGGACTAGCGGACACAGATACGCAGTATTTT. The chain employs TRBV27 and TRBJ2-3, with 11 bases identical to TRBD2. Losses at the gene ends were 3 bases for V and 2 bases for J; bases not matched to a gene: 1. The CDR3 loop spans 15 amino acids. Germline-derived CDR1 and CDR2 are MNHEY and SMNVEV (reference sequence).

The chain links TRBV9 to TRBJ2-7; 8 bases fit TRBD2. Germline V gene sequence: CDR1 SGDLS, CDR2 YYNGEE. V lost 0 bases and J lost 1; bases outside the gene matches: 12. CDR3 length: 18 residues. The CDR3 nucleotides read TGTGCCAGCAGCGTAGAGCTTAGGGGCGGGAGGCTTTCCTACGAGCAGTACTTC. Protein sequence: CASSVELRGGRLSYEQYF.